Listed below are T cell receptor beta chains from one sample, sequenced in a study of T cell repertoires in cytomegalovirus infection. These receptors' antigens are unknown. From the reads, TCRdb called clonotypes with MiXCR, one entry per CDR3 protein. The data contain 640,000 or so distinct CDR3 sequences, 30% to 40% of them singletons. The sequences come from cultured PBMCs, collected from culture after CMV antigen stimulation. These receptors originate from a human donor in good health (CMV status not recorded). Some clones in this sample may be carry-over from other donors' samples. CDR3s include the opening cysteine and the closing phenylalanine or tryptophan. The D gene is left open where the match is weak. The size field is filled for only some rows; it gives once, few, many or a size class.

clone_size: many
j_call: TRBJ2-7
v_call: TRBV7-2
cdr3_length: 15
d_call: TRBD2
cdr3_nt: TGTGCCAGCAGCGAGGGACTAGCGGAGGCCTACGAGCAGTACTTC
cdr3_aa: CASSEGLAEAYEQYF

clone_size: -
j_call: TRBJ1-5
v_call: TRBV6-6
cdr3_length: 13
d_call: -
cdr3_nt: TGTGCCAGCAGTTACTCTGAGCGGCAGCCCCAGCATTTT
cdr3_aa: CASSYSERQPQHF

clone_size: many
j_call: TRBJ2-1
v_call: TRBV18
cdr3_length: 16
d_call: TRBD2
cdr3_nt: TGTGCCAGCTCAAACGGGGGGTTCTCCTACTACAATGAGCAGTTCTTC
cdr3_aa: CASSNGGFSYYNEQFF

clone_size: -
j_call: TRBJ2-1
v_call: TRBV24-1
cdr3_length: 12
d_call: -
cdr3_nt: TGTGCCACCAGTGATATGGGGAATGAGCAGTTCTTC
cdr3_aa: CATSDMGNEQFF

clone_size: -
j_call: TRBJ2-7
v_call: TRBV23-1
cdr3_length: 15
d_call: -
cdr3_nt: TGCGCCAGCAGTCAAAATTCGAGCAGCCGCTACGAGCAGTACTTC
cdr3_aa: CASSQNSSSRYEQYF

clone_size: -
j_call: TRBJ2-1
v_call: TRBV20-1
cdr3_length: 16
d_call: TRBD2
cdr3_nt: TGCAGTGCTTTCCTCAAGACTAGCGGGAGGATCGATGAGCAGTTCTTC
cdr3_aa: CSAFLKTSGRIDEQFF

clone_size: once
j_call: TRBJ2-3
v_call: TRBV25-1
cdr3_length: 13
d_call: -
cdr3_nt: TGTGCCAGCAGTGATATCAACACAGATACGCAGTATTTT
cdr3_aa: CASSDINTDTQYF

clone_size: many
j_call: TRBJ2-1
v_call: TRBV12-3/TRBV12-4
cdr3_length: 12
d_call: -
cdr3_nt: TGTGCCAGCAGTTTAGTTTGGAATGAGCAGTTCTTC
cdr3_aa: CASSLVWNEQFF

clone_size: -
j_call: TRBJ1-1
v_call: TRBV7-9
cdr3_length: 15
d_call: TRBD1
cdr3_nt: TGTGCCAGCACCGATCTGCAGGGGGCGGACACTGAAGCTTTCTTT
cdr3_aa: CASTDLQGADTEAFF

clone_size: -
j_call: TRBJ2-3
v_call: TRBV20-1
cdr3_length: 15
d_call: TRBD2
cdr3_nt: TGCAGTGGGCCTCTGGGACTAGCAGTCAGAGATACGCAGTATTTT
cdr3_aa: CSGPLGLAVRDTQYF

clone_size: -
j_call: TRBJ1-5
v_call: TRBV20-1
cdr3_length: 13
d_call: -
cdr3_nt: TGCAGTGCTAGAGAATCTGGTAATCAGCCCCAGCATTTT
cdr3_aa: CSARESGNQPQHF

clone_size: many
j_call: TRBJ1-5
v_call: TRBV7-2
cdr3_length: 14
d_call: -
cdr3_nt: TGTGCCAGCAGCCCCACAAGGAGCAATCAGCCCCAGCATTTT
cdr3_aa: CASSPTRSNQPQHF

clone_size: few
j_call: TRBJ1-4
v_call: TRBV2
cdr3_length: 15
d_call: -
cdr3_nt: TGTGCCAGCTTTGGCCGCTCTGAGTTGGGGGAAAAACTGTTTTTT
cdr3_aa: CASFGRSELGEKLFF

clone_size: few
j_call: TRBJ2-7
v_call: TRBV7-8
cdr3_length: 15
d_call: -
cdr3_nt: TGTGCCAGCAGCTCCCTGGGCCGGCCGTTCCACGAGCAGTACTTC
cdr3_aa: CASSSLGRPFHEQYF

clone_size: -
j_call: TRBJ1-1
v_call: TRBV6-5
cdr3_length: 15
d_call: TRBD1
cdr3_nt: TGTGCCAGCAGTTACGGCCCAGGGGGGAACACTGAAGCTTTCTTT
cdr3_aa: CASSYGPGGNTEAFF

clone_size: -
j_call: TRBJ2-3
v_call: TRBV12-3/TRBV12-4
cdr3_length: 15
d_call: -
cdr3_nt: TGTGCCAGCAGTTTATTTGGGAAAAGCACAGATACGCAGTATTTT
cdr3_aa: CASSLFGKSTDTQYF

clone_size: few
j_call: TRBJ2-5
v_call: TRBV27
cdr3_length: 15
d_call: -
cdr3_nt: TGTGCCAGCAGTTCAAGGGGTGGGGAAATAGAGACCCAGTACTTC
cdr3_aa: CASSSRGGEIETQYF

clone_size: few
j_call: TRBJ2-5
v_call: TRBV7-2
cdr3_length: 16
d_call: TRBD2
cdr3_nt: TGTGCCAGCAGCCTCAGCAGTACGCGGGGGTCAGAGACCCAGTACTTC
cdr3_aa: CASSLSSTRGSETQYF

clone_size: few
j_call: TRBJ2-1
v_call: TRBV11-3
cdr3_length: 13
d_call: TRBD2
cdr3_nt: TGTGCCAGCAGCCAATCGACTAGCGGCGAGCAGTTCTTC
cdr3_aa: CASSQSTSGEQFF

clone_size: -
j_call: TRBJ1-1
v_call: TRBV19
cdr3_length: 13
d_call: -
cdr3_nt: TGTGCCAGTAGCCCTGGGGCAGGGAGGCAAGCTTTCTTT
cdr3_aa: CASSPGAGRQAFF

clone_size: few
j_call: TRBJ2-7
v_call: TRBV7-6
cdr3_length: 13
d_call: -
cdr3_nt: TGTGCCAGCACAGGGGCCGGAGCCTACGAGCAGTACTTC
cdr3_aa: CASTGAGAYEQYF

clone_size: -
j_call: TRBJ2-3
v_call: TRBV27
cdr3_length: 14
d_call: TRBD2
cdr3_nt: TGTGCCAGCAGACAGCGGGGGTCAAAGGATACGCAGTATTTT
cdr3_aa: CASRQRGSKDTQYF

clone_size: few
j_call: TRBJ2-3
v_call: TRBV7-2
cdr3_length: 18
d_call: TRBD2
cdr3_nt: TGTGCCAGCAGCTTACGGCCTAGCGGGACTAGCGGCACAGATACGCAGTATTTT
cdr3_aa: CASSLRPSGTSGTDTQYF

clone_size: many
j_call: TRBJ2-3
v_call: TRBV7-2
cdr3_length: 13
d_call: -
cdr3_nt: TGTGCCAGCAGCCCCTGGACGGCAGATACGCAGTATTTT
cdr3_aa: CASSPWTADTQYF

clone_size: few
j_call: TRBJ2-2
v_call: TRBV5-4
cdr3_length: 14
d_call: -
cdr3_nt: TGTGCCAGCAGCTTAAGCAGGGGAACCGGGGAGCTGTTTTTT
cdr3_aa: CASSLSRGTGELFF

clone_size: many
j_call: TRBJ2-1
v_call: TRBV7-2
cdr3_length: 15
d_call: -
cdr3_nt: TGTGCCAGCAGCGATAGAAAGAGCTCCTACAATGAGCAGTTCTTC
cdr3_aa: CASSDRKSSYNEQFF

clone_size: few
j_call: TRBJ2-2
v_call: TRBV2
cdr3_length: 13
d_call: TRBD2
cdr3_nt: TGTGCCAGCGCCGGGACTAGGTCCGGGGAGCTGTTTTTT
cdr3_aa: CASAGTRSGELFF

clone_size: many
j_call: TRBJ2-3
v_call: TRBV7-8
cdr3_length: 18
d_call: -
cdr3_nt: TGTGCCAGCAGCTTAGATATAACGGGACGAACTAGCACAGATACGCAGTATTTT
cdr3_aa: CASSLDITGRTSTDTQYF

clone_size: few
j_call: TRBJ2-7
v_call: TRBV4-1
cdr3_length: 13
d_call: -
cdr3_nt: TGTGCCAGCAGCCAAGGACTCTCCTACGAGCAGTACTTC
cdr3_aa: CASSQGLSYEQYF

clone_size: -
j_call: TRBJ1-5
v_call: TRBV12-3/TRBV12-4
cdr3_length: 12
d_call: -
cdr3_nt: TGTGCCGAAACGTGGGGCAATCAGCCCCAGCATTTT
cdr3_aa: CAETWGNQPQHF

clone_size: few
j_call: TRBJ1-4
v_call: TRBV6-1
cdr3_length: 15
d_call: -
cdr3_nt: TGTGCCAGCAGTTACCAACAGCCAACTAATGAAAAACTGTTTTTT
cdr3_aa: CASSYQQPTNEKLFF

clone_size: -
j_call: TRBJ2-5
v_call: TRBV6-5
cdr3_length: 15
d_call: -
cdr3_nt: TGTGCCAGCAGTGCCTCCCGGGACACGAAAGAGACCCAGTACTTC
cdr3_aa: CASSASRDTKETQYF

clone_size: few
j_call: TRBJ2-5
v_call: TRBV7-7
cdr3_length: 16
d_call: TRBD2
cdr3_nt: TGTGCCAGCAGTCCCGGACTAGCGGTCAGTGGGGAGACCCAGTACTTC
cdr3_aa: CASSPGLAVSGETQYF

clone_size: many
j_call: TRBJ2-1
v_call: TRBV7-6
cdr3_length: 16
d_call: -
cdr3_nt: TGTGCCAGCAGCTTAAGCGGTAGGGATTACTTAAATGAGCAGTTCTTC
cdr3_aa: CASSLSGRDYLNEQFF

clone_size: -
j_call: TRBJ2-6
v_call: TRBV7-2
cdr3_length: 15
d_call: -
cdr3_nt: TGTGCCAGCAGCTTAGAAATCTCTGGGGCCAACGTCCTGACTTTC
cdr3_aa: CASSLEISGANVLTF

clone_size: once
j_call: TRBJ1-4
v_call: TRBV4-3
cdr3_length: 15
d_call: -
cdr3_nt: TGCGCCAGCAGCCACCTACTAAGTAATAATGAAAAACTGTTTTTT
cdr3_aa: CASSHLLSNNEKLFF

clone_size: -
j_call: TRBJ2-3
v_call: TRBV15
cdr3_length: 12
d_call: -
cdr3_nt: TGTGCCACCAGCACAACCGCAGATACGCAGTATTTT
cdr3_aa: CATSTTADTQYF

clone_size: -
j_call: TRBJ2-3
v_call: TRBV5-4
cdr3_length: 13
d_call: -
cdr3_nt: TGTGCCATCGATCGAGGGCGCACAGATACGCAGTATTTT
cdr3_aa: CAIDRGRTDTQYF

clone_size: -
j_call: TRBJ2-7
v_call: TRBV7-6
cdr3_length: 14
d_call: -
cdr3_nt: TGTGCCAGCAGCGCCCGGGGGATCAGCTACGAGCAGTACTTC
cdr3_aa: CASSARGISYEQYF

clone_size: -
j_call: TRBJ2-3
v_call: TRBV19
cdr3_length: 17
d_call: -
cdr3_nt: TGTGCCAGTAGTAATTGGTTACAGGGAGGAAGCACAGATACGCAGTATTTT
cdr3_aa: CASSNWLQGGSTDTQYF

clone_size: few
j_call: TRBJ1-5
v_call: TRBV27
cdr3_length: 15
d_call: TRBD1
cdr3_nt: TGTGCCAGCAGTACATACCGGGACAGGGGACAGCCCCAGCATTTT
cdr3_aa: CASSTYRDRGQPQHF

clone_size: -
j_call: TRBJ2-3
v_call: TRBV4-1
cdr3_length: 16
d_call: -
cdr3_nt: TGCGCCAGCAGCCAAGATGTCTACACAAACACAGATACGCAGTATTTT
cdr3_aa: CASSQDVYTNTDTQYF

clone_size: -
j_call: TRBJ2-1
v_call: TRBV7-8
cdr3_length: 16
d_call: -
cdr3_nt: TGTGCCAGCAGCCACCCCTCCCGGGAAAAGGTGAATGAGCAGTTCTTC
cdr3_aa: CASSHPSREKVNEQFF

clone_size: few
j_call: TRBJ2-1
v_call: TRBV20-1
cdr3_length: 11
d_call: -
cdr3_nt: TGCGGATTGAGACACTACAATGAGCAGTTCTTC
cdr3_aa: CGLRHYNEQFF

clone_size: -
j_call: TRBJ2-1
v_call: TRBV28
cdr3_length: 13
d_call: -
cdr3_nt: TGTGCCAGCGTCGGGAGCTCCTACAATGAGCAGTTCTTC
cdr3_aa: CASVGSSYNEQFF

clone_size: -
j_call: TRBJ2-1
v_call: TRBV4-1
cdr3_length: 18
d_call: TRBD1
cdr3_nt: TGCGCCAGCAGCCAAGGGCCCAGGGGGCTAGCGCTCGGCAATGAGCAGTTCTTC
cdr3_aa: CASSQGPRGLALGNEQFF

clone_size: few
j_call: TRBJ2-2
v_call: TRBV7-6
cdr3_length: 17
d_call: -
cdr3_nt: TGTGCCAGCAGCTTCTCATGGCGAACCGCGAACACCGGGGAGCTGTTTTTT
cdr3_aa: CASSFSWRTANTGELFF

clone_size: many
j_call: TRBJ1-1
v_call: TRBV7-2
cdr3_length: 13
d_call: -
cdr3_nt: TGTGCCAGCAGCCTCCGCATGGGGACTGAAGCTTTCTTT
cdr3_aa: CASSLRMGTEAFF

clone_size: many
j_call: TRBJ2-5
v_call: TRBV6-1
cdr3_length: 13
d_call: -
cdr3_nt: TGTGCCAGCAGTGGGGGCCCGCAAGAGACCCAGTACTTC
cdr3_aa: CASSGGPQETQYF

clone_size: -
j_call: TRBJ2-3
v_call: TRBV9
cdr3_length: 14
d_call: -
cdr3_nt: TGTGCCAGCAGCGCCCTCTCAAGCACAGATACGCAGTATTTT
cdr3_aa: CASSALSSTDTQYF

clone_size: -
j_call: TRBJ2-3
v_call: TRBV25-1
cdr3_length: 15
d_call: TRBD2
cdr3_nt: TGTGCCAGCAGAGACGGCGGGGGGTTCACAGATACGCAGTATTTT
cdr3_aa: CASRDGGGFTDTQYF

clone_size: many
j_call: TRBJ1-3
v_call: TRBV7-2
cdr3_length: 16
d_call: -
cdr3_nt: TGTGCCAGCAGCCCCCTCACCGCGGGCTCTGGAAACACCATATATTTT
cdr3_aa: CASSPLTAGSGNTIYF

clone_size: -
j_call: TRBJ2-3
v_call: TRBV7-2
cdr3_length: 16
d_call: -
cdr3_nt: TGTACCAGCAGCCCAGCTAGCCCCGGCGGCGCAGATACGCAGTATTTT
cdr3_aa: CTSSPASPGGADTQYF

clone_size: -
j_call: TRBJ2-5
v_call: TRBV12-3/TRBV12-4
cdr3_length: 14
d_call: -
cdr3_nt: TGTGCCAGCAGTCGGGGACTTATCCAAGAGACCCAGTACTTC
cdr3_aa: CASSRGLIQETQYF

clone_size: -
j_call: TRBJ2-7
v_call: TRBV10-3
cdr3_length: 14
d_call: -
cdr3_nt: TGTGCCATCAGTGATGGTTCGGGATCCTACGAGCAGTACTTC
cdr3_aa: CAISDGSGSYEQYF

clone_size: -
j_call: TRBJ1-4
v_call: TRBV27
cdr3_length: 12
d_call: -
cdr3_nt: TGTGCCAGCAGTTCTGTCGGAGAAAAACTGTTTTTT
cdr3_aa: CASSSVGEKLFF

clone_size: -
j_call: TRBJ1-5
v_call: TRBV19
cdr3_length: 14
d_call: -
cdr3_nt: TGTGCCAGTAGGCCACTACTTGGCAATCAGCCCCAGCATTTT
cdr3_aa: CASRPLLGNQPQHF